These T cell receptor beta chains were read from a single sample in a study of graft-versus-host responses after intestinal transplantation. Clones were sequenced by immunoSEQ multiplex PCR, and TCRdb holds only the in-frame ones, with some missing. This table holds around 20,000 clones, 82% found once. The specimen was PBMCs, collected 14 days after transplant. Receptors were obtained from a human patient who received an intestinal transplant, so some T cells may come from the graft donor. CDR3s include the opening cysteine and the closing phenylalanine or tryptophan. Each record gives: clone size, J gene, V gene, D gene, CDR3 DNA, CDR3 protein. The D gene is left open where the match is weak. The size of a clone is reported for some rows only, either as once, few or many, or as a class for expanded clones.

size: NA
J: TRBJ1-4
V: TRBV25-1
D: NA
DNA: TGTGCCAGCAGTGAATGGTCCCAGGGGCAGGAGAAACTGTTTTTT
CDR3: CASSEWSQGQEKLFF

size: NA
J: TRBJ1-3
V: TRBV6-1
D: TRBD1
DNA: TGTGCCAGCAGTGAAATGGCAGGGGGCGGTGGAAACACCATATATTTT
CDR3: CASSEMAGGGGNTIYF

size: NA
J: TRBJ2-5
V: TRBV19
D: TRBD2
DNA: TGTGCCAGTAGCCTACGAAGCGGGGGGCACCAAGAGACCCAGTACTTC
CDR3: CASSLRSGGHQETQYF

size: NA
J: TRBJ1-5
V: TRBV6-7
D: TRBD1
DNA: TGTGCCAGCAGTTATAGGACAGGGGAAATGAATAGCAATCAGCCCCAGCATTTT
CDR3: CASSYRTGEMNSNQPQHF

size: NA
J: TRBJ2-7
V: TRBV4-1
D: NA
DNA: TGCGCCAGCAGCCGACTCCCCACGGATAACTACGAGCAGTACTTC
CDR3: CASSRLPTDNYEQYF

size: NA
J: TRBJ2-1
V: TRBV18
D: NA
DNA: TGTGCCAGCTCACCCGGGACTGCTTCCTACAATGAGCAGTTCTTC
CDR3: CASSPGTASYNEQFF

size: NA
J: TRBJ1-2
V: TRBV2
D: NA
DNA: TGTGCCAGGACGGACAAATATGGCTACACCTTC
CDR3: CARTDKYGYTF

size: once
J: TRBJ2-1
V: TRBV29-1
D: TRBD2
DNA: TGCAGCGTTGAACCGGGAGGGCCAATCAATGAGCAGTTCTTC
CDR3: CSVEPGGPINEQFF

size: NA
J: TRBJ1-2
V: TRBV29-1
D: NA
DNA: TGCAGCGTTGGGCCGGGGGGCGAAGGCTATGGCTACACCTTC
CDR3: CSVGPGGEGYGYTF

size: once
J: TRBJ2-3
V: TRBV5-6
D: TRBD2
DNA: TGTGCCAGCAGCTTGGTACTAGCGGGGGGCACTAGCACAGATACGCAGTATTTT
CDR3: CASSLVLAGGTSTDTQYF

size: NA
J: TRBJ2-7
V: TRBV7-8
D: TRBD1
DNA: TGTGCCAGCAGCTTAGCGGGACAGGGGAGGTACGAGCAGTACTTC
CDR3: CASSLAGQGRYEQYF

size: NA
J: TRBJ2-6
V: TRBV15
D: TRBD1
DNA: TGTGCCACCTCACAGGGGTGGGGGGCCAACGTCCTGACTTTC
CDR3: CATSQGWGANVLTF

size: few
J: TRBJ2-7
V: TRBV29-1
D: NA
DNA: TGCAGCGTTGAAGATCTCGGGGGCTACGAGCAGTACTTC
CDR3: CSVEDLGGYEQYF

size: NA
J: TRBJ2-3
V: TRBV2
D: NA
DNA: TGTGCCAGCAGTGAGCAGGCAGGGACCGCAGATACGCAGTATTTT
CDR3: CASSEQAGTADTQYF

size: NA
J: TRBJ2-5
V: TRBV10-2
D: NA
DNA: TGCGCCAGCGGTCCTAACAGGGTCCAAGAGACCCAGTACTTC
CDR3: CASGPNRVQETQYF

size: NA
J: TRBJ2-1
V: TRBV4-1
D: TRBD2
DNA: TGCGCCAGCAGCCAAGAAGTCGGACTAGAGAACAATGAGCAGTTCTTC
CDR3: CASSQEVGLENNEQFF

size: NA
J: TRBJ2-5
V: TRBV9
D: TRBD2
DNA: TGTGCCAGCAGCGTAGGTCTAGCGGGGGGGCAGCAAGAGACCCAGTACTTC
CDR3: CASSVGLAGGQQETQYF

size: NA
J: TRBJ1-1
V: TRBV7-9
D: NA
DNA: TGTGCCAGCAGCTTAGAAGACGGGTGGGGAGACACTGAAGCTTTCTTT
CDR3: CASSLEDGWGDTEAFF

size: once
J: TRBJ1-6
V: TRBV9
D: NA
DNA: TGTGCCAGCAGCCCGAACCAGGGTGGGAATTCACCCCTCCACTTT
CDR3: CASSPNQGGNSPLHF

size: NA
J: TRBJ2-5
V: TRBV30
D: NA
DNA: TGTGCCTGGAGTTTGCGACAGTACCAAGAGACCCAGTACTTC
CDR3: CAWSLRQYQETQYF

size: few
J: TRBJ2-1
V: TRBV27
D: NA
DNA: TGTGCCAGCAGGGTTAGAGGGCTCGACAATGAGCAGTTCTTC
CDR3: CASRVRGLDNEQFF